Sequencing of this TCR beta chain was carried out in a study of response to subunit inactivated influenza vaccine. Whole-study results and caveats: Authors suggested seasonal influenza vaccinations each recruit few new T cells.

This CDR3 has 12 amino acids. V was cut by 4 bases and J by 4 bases, with 7 bases left in between. This clonotype was seen only a few times. Its specificity is unknown. One entry per CDR3 protein, called by TCRdb with MiXCR from the RT-PCR reads. The profile shows hundreds of thousands of distinct CDR3 sequences, less than 20% of them singletons. The sequence was collected from a man between 45 and 60 years old who received an inactivated influenza vaccine. The sample was PBMCs from blood, taken roughly 5 days after vaccination. The rearrangement links TRBV12-3 or TRBV12-4 to TRBJ1-1; no reliable D call. In nucleotides, the CDR3 is TGTGCCAGCAGTTGGGCAGCCACTGAAGCTTTCTTT. It encodes CASSWAATEAFF.